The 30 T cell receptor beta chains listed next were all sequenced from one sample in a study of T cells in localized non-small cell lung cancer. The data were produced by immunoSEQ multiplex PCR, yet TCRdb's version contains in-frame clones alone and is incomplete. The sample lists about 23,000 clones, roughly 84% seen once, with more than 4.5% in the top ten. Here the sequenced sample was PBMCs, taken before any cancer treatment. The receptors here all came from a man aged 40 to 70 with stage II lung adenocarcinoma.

CDR3 nucleotides: TGTGCCAGCAGCCCCCGAGAGTTTAACACTGAAGCTTTCTTT. Amino acid sequence: CASSPREFNTEAFF. The rearrangement joins TRBV27 to TRBJ1-1; D unresolved. The V and J ends lost 6 bases and 2 bases respectively, with 13 bases between them. The CDR3 has 14 residues. Germline V gene sequence: CDR1 MNHEY, CDR2 SMNVEV (reference sequence).

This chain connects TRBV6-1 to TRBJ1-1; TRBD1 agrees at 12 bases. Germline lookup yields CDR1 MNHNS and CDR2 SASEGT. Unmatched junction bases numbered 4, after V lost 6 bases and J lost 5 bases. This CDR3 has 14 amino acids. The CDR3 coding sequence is TGTGCCAGCAGCGGGACAGGGGGCACTACTGAAGCTTTCTTT. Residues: CASSGTGGTTEAFF.

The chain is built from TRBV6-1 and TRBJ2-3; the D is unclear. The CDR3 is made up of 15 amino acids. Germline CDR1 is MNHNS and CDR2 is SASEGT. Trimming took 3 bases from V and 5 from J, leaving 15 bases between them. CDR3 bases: TGTGCCAGCAGTGATCCCCGGGCGGCGGAAGATACGCAGTATTTT. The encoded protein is CASSDPRAAEDTQYF.

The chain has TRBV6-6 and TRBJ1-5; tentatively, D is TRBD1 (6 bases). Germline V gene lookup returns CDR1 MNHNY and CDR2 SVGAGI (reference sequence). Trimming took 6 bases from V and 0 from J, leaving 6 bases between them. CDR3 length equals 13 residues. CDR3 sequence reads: CASSRGSNQPQHF. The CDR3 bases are TGTGCCAGCAGCAGGGGTAGCAATCAGCCCCAGCATTTT.

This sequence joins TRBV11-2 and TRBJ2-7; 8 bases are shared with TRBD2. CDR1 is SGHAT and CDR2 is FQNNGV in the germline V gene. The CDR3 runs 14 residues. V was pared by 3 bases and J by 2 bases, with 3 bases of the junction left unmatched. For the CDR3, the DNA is TGTGCCAGCAGCTTCAGCGGGAGCGCCTACGAGCAGTACTTC. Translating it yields CASSFSGSAYEQYF. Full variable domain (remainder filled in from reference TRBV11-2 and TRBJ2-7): EAGVAQSPRYKIIEKRQSVAFWCNPISGHATLYWYQQILGQGPKLLIQFQNNGVVDDSQLPKDRFSAERLKGVDSTLKIQPAKLEDSAVYLCASSFSGSAYEQYFGPGTRLTVT.

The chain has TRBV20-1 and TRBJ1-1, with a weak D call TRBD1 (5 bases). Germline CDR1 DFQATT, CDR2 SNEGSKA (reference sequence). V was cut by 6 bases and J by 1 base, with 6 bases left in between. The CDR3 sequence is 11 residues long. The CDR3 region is CSAGQNTEAFF. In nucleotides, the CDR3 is TGCAGTGCCGGACAGAACACTGAAGCTTTCTTT.

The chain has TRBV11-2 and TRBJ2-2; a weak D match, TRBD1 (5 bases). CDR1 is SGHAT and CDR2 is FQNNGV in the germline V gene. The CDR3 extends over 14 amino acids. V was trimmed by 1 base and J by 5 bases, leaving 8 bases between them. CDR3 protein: CASSLARQTGELFF. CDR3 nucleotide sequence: TGTGCCAGCAGCTTAGCTCGACAGACCGGGGAGCTGTTTTTT.

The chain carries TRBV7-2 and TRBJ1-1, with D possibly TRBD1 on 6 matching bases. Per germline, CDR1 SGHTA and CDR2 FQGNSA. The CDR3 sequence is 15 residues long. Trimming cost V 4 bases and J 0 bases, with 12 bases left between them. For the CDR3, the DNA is TGTGCCAGCAGCTCCCAGACAGGCTTGAACACTGAAGCTTTCTTT. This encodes CASSSQTGLNTEAFF.

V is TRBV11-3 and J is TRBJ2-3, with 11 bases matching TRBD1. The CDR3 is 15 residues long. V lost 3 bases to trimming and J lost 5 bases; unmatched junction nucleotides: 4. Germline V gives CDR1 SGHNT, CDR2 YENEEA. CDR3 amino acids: CASSFGTGGIDTQYF. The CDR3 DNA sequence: TGTGCCAGCAGCTTTGGGACAGGGGGAATAGATACGCAGTATTTT.

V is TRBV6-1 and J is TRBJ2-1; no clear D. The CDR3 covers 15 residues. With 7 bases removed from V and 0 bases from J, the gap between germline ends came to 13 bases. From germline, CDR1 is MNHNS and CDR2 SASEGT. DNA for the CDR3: TGTGCCAGCACTACCAGCCCAACCTCCTACAATGAGCAGTTCTTC. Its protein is CASTTSPTSYNEQFF.

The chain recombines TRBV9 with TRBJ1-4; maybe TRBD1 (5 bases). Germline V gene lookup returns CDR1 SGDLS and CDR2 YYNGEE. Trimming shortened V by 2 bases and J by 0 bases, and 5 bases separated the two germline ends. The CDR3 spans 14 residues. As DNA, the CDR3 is TGTGCCAGCAGCGTCAGGGCAACTAATGAAAAACTGTTTTTT. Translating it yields CASSVRATNEKLFF.

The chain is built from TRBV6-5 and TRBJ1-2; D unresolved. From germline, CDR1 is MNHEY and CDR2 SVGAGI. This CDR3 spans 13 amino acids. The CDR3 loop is CASGEIANYGYTF. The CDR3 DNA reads TGTGCAAGCGGCGAGATAGCTAACTATGGCTACACCTTC.

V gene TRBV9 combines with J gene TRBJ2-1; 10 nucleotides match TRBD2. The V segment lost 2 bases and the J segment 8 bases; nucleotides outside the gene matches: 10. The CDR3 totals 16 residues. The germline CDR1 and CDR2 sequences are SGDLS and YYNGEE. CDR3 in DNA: TGTGCCAGCAGCGTTGGAGCGGGAGGGCCAATGGATGAGCAGTTCTTC. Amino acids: CASSVGAGGPMDEQFF.

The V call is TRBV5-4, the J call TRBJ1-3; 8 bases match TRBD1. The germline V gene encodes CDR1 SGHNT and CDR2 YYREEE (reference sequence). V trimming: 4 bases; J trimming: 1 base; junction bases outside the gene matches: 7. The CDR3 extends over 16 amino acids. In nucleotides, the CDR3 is TGTGCCAGCAGCCTACCAGGGGGCAAATCTGGAAACACCATATATTTT. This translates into CASSLPGGKSGNTIYF.

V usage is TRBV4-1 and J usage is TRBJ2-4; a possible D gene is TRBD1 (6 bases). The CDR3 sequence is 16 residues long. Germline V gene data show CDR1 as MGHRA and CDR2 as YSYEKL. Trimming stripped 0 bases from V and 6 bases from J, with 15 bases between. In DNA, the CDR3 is TGCGCCAGCAGCCAAGAAGCCTACGGCAGGGGAAACATTCAGTACTTC. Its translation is CASSQEAYGRGNIQYF.

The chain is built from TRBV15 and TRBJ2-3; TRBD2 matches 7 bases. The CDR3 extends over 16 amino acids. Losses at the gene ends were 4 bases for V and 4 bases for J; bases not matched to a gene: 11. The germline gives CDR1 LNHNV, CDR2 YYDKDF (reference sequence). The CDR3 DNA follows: TGTGCCACCAGCACCAGGACTAGAGTTATTCCAGATACGCAGTATTTT. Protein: CATSTRTRVIPDTQYF.

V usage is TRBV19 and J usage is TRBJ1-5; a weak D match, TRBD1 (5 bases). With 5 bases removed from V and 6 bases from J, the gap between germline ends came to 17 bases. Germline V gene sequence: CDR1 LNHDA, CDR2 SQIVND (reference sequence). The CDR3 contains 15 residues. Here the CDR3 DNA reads TGTGCCAGTAGTGTAGGTATTCAGAGGGGTCAGCCCCAGCATTTT. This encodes CASSVGIQRGQPQHF.

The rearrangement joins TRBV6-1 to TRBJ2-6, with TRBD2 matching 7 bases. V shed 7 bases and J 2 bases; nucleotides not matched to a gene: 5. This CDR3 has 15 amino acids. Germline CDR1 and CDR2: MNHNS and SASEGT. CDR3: CASTGGKPGANVLTF. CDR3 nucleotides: TGTGCCAGCACCGGGGGGAAGCCTGGGGCCAACGTCCTGACTTTC.

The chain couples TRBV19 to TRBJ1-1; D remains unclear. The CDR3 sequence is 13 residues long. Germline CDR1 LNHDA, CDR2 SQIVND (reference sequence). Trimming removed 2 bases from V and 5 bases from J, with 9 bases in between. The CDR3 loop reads CASSIMGGTEAFF. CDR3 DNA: TGTGCCAGTAGTATAATGGGAGGGACTGAAGCTTTCTTT.

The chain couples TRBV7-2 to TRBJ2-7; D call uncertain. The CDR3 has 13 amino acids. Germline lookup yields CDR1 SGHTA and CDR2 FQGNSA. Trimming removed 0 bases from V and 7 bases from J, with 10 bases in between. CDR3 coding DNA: TGTGCCAGCAGCTTAGCAAAGGCGGCGGAGCAGTACTTC. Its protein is CASSLAKAAEQYF.

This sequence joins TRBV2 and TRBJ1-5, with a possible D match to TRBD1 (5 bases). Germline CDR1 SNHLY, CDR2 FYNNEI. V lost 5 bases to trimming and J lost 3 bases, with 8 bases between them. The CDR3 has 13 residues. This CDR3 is CASSNRNNQPQHF. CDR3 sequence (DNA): TGTGCCAGCAGTAACAGGAACAATCAGCCCCAGCATTTT. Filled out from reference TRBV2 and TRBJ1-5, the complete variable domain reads EPEVTQTPSHQVTQMGQEVILRCVPISNHLYFYWYRQILGQKVEFLVSFYNNEISEKSEIFDDQFSVERPDGSNFTLKIRSTKLEDSAMYFCASSNRNNQPQHFGDGTRLSIL.

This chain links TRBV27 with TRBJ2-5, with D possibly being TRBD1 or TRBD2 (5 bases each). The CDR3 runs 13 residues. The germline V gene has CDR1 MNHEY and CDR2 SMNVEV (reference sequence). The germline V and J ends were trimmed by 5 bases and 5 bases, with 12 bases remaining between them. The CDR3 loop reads CASSPEGPETQYF. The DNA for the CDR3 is TGTGCCAGCAGTCCCGAGGGGCCTGAGACCCAGTACTTC.

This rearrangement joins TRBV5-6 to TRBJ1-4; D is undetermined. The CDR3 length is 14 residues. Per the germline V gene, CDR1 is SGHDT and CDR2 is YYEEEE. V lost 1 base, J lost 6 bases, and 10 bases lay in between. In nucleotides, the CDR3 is TGTGCCAGCAGCTTGAGTCTAAGGGATGAAAAACTGTTTTTT. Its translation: CASSLSLRDEKLFF.

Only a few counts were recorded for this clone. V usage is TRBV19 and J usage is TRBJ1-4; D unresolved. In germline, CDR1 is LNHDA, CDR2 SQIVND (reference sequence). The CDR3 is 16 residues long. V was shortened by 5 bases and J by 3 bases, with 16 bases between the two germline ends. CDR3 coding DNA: TGTGCCAGTAGTCTCCAAGGCAACAGCCCTAATGAAAAACTGTTTTTT. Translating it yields CASSLQGNSPNEKLFF.

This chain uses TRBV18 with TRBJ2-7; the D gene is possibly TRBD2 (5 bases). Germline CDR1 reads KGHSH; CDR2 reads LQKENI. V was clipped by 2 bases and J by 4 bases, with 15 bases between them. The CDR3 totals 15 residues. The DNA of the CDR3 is TGTGCCAGCTCACCAAGTCTAGCAGGATTGTACGAGCAGTACTTC. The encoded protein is CASSPSLAGLYEQYF.

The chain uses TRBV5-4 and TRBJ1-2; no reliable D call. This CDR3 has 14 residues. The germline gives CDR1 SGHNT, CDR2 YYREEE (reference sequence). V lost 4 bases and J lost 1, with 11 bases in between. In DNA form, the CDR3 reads TGTGCCAGCAGCCGGTCGGACCATAACTATGGCTACACCTTC. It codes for CASSRSDHNYGYTF.

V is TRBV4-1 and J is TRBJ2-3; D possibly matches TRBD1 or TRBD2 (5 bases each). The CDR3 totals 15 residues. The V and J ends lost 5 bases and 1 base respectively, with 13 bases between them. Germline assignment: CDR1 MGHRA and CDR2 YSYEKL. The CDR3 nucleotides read TGCGCCAGCAGCGGCACGGGGCTGGGCACAGATACGCAGTATTTT. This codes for CASSGTGLGTDTQYF.

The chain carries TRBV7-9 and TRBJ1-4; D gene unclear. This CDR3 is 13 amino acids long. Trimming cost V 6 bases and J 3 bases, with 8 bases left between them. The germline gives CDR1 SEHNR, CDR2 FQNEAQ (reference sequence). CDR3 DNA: TGTGCCAGCAGAACGGGGTCTAATGAAAAACTGTTTTTT. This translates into CASRTGSNEKLFF. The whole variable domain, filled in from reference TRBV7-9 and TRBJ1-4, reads DTGVSQNPRHKITKRGQNVTFRCDPISEHNRLYWYRQTLGQGPEFLTYFQNEAQLEKSRLLSDRFSAERPKGSFSTLEIQRTEQGDSAMYLCASRTGSNEKLFFGSGTQLSVL.

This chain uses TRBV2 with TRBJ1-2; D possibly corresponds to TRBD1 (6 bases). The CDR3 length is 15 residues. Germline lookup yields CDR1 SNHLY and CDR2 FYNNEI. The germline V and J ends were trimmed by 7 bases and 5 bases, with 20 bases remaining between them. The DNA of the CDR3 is TGTGCCAGCACCCCTGGGGGCACCCCCCCTTATGGCTACACCTTC. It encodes CASTPGGTPPYGYTF.

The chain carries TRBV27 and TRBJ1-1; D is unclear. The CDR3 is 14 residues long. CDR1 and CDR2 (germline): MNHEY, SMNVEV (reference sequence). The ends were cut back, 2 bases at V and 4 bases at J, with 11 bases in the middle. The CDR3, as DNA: TGTGCCAGCAGTTTAAGGGCAGAAATCACTGAAGCTTTCTTT. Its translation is CASSLRAEITEAFF.